This T cell receptor beta chain comes out of a study of molecular identifiers for immune sequencing clone quantification (dated by TCRdb to 2017 to 2018). Looking at the study overall: For a replicate experiment, RNA from approximately 20,000 or 100,000 naive CD8 T cells was divided into five aliquots, and four of the five aliquots were sequenced. This methods study benchmarked molecular-identifier clustering-based TCR repertoire sequencing (MIDCIRS) and TCR RNA copy counting, using CD8 T cells to do so.

A single count supports this clonotype. The specificity of this receptor is unknown. No much larger clone exists at a distance of one base, and base qualities are not known. One read gives only weak evidence. The library was generated by PCR. Sequencing was performed on an Illumina HiSeq 4000. Bulk TCR libraries were generated as previously described, with the TCR primers listed in Table S5 used. Total RNA was purified with the Qiagen AllPrep DNA/RNA kit. Reads from multiple sequencing runs of the same library were pooled before analysis. The published analysis was carried out like this. Reads were retained only if the reads had an exact TCR constant sequence, and the retained reads were trimmed to 150 nt and grouped according to their 12-nt molecular barcodes. Within each barcode group, reads were sub-clustered at a 15% Levenshtein threshold, and quality-weighted consensus sequences were built per RNA molecule. Non-functional sequences were filtered out, along with any lower-count sequence sitting one edit away from another sequence. Based on a fit of two negative binomial distributions, barcode sub-clusters having less than 20% of the maximum read count were discarded. TCRdb reanalyzed the raw reads on its own, using fastp at Q25 for trimming and MiXCR for clone calling, and kept in-frame beta chains. Rows merge per CDR3 protein into single entries with the most common DNA and genes. TCRdb, not the original authors, processed these V and J calls. Across this sample there are hundreds of thousands of distinct CDR3 sequences, with about 20% seen only once. The top ten clones comprise 0.85% of the sample.

Libraries of naive CD8 T cells were generated from roughly 21,000 to 960,000 sorted cells, with 10%, 30% or 50% of the purified RNA used. Naive CD8 T cells, defined as CD8+CD4-CCR7+CD45RA+, were FACS-sorted into RLT Plus buffer on a BD FACSAria II. Under 11 TCR copies' worth of Jurkat RNA were spiked into about 20,000-1,000,000 naive CD8 T cell samples to test detection sensitivity. Enrichment of CD8 T cells was performed with RosetteSep CD8+ T Cell Enrichment Cocktail and Ficoll-Paque, after which ACK red cell lysis was carried out. General findings and caveats noted by the study authors: Naive libraries contained spiked-in Jurkat TCR RNA (more than nine copies' worth), which is not part of the donor repertoire. Spiked-in Jurkat TCR RNA equivalent to a single cell was reported to be detectable even among approximately 1.1 million naive CD8 T cells. Highly expanded clone sizes could be underestimated if identical TCR molecules share a barcode. When barcode sub-clustering was omitted, TCR diversity was inflated by chimeric consensus sequences, with chimeras reaching as high as 47%. Clones above 20 RNA copies held over 97% of molecules in CMV-specific effector cells but under 1% in naive cells. Around 2.9 recovered TCR RNA copies per cell were obtained by modeling, versus about 10 by digital PCR, implying a capture efficiency of 25% to 30%.

The germline V and J ends show losses of 2 bases and 2 bases respectively, and no gene match explains 14 bases of the junction. Sequences MGHRA (CDR1) and YSYEKL (CDR2) are obtained from the germline V gene. The CDR3 numbers 18 residues from cysteine through phenylalanine. The sequence is cut down to CDR3 DNA, 54 bases in frame from base 1. The sequenced sample was naive CD8+ T cells from blood, with Jurkat cell RNA spiked in. The sample's cell subset or site label, decoded: FACS-sorted CD8+CD4-CCR7+CD45RA+ naive T cells. The sequence is built from TRBV4-1 and TRBJ2-7; 8 central nucleotides agree with TRBD1. This receptor was identified in a human donor in good health. Some libraries in this study had Jurkat cell RNA spiked in. The CDR3 protein sequence reads: CASSQKGSSGGGPYEQYF. The DNA is as follows: TGCGCCAGCAGCCAAAAGGGGTCCTCAGGGGGCGGCCCCTACGAGCAGTACTTC.